The clone carrying this T cell receptor beta chain was seen a few times. Its antigen is currently unknown. CD4+ naive, central memory, regulatory and stem cell-like memory subsets were isolated by sorting on CD45RO/CCR7/CD25/CD127/CD95/CD27. The data were taken from a study of beta chain features in type 1 diabetes. Study-wide results and caveats: When Type 1 diabetes patients were examined, their TCRB CDR3s proved moderately but significantly shorter in all four CD4+ subsets. For type 1 diabetes patients, VDJ junctions showed fewer insertions and more deletions. TCRB repertoires of naive, central memory and Treg cells appeared more similar among patients than among healthy donors.

What was sequenced were expressed TCRB transcripts, since all of the isolated RNA had been reverse transcribed. The data were produced by immunoSEQ multiplex PCR, yet TCRdb's version contains in-frame clones alone and is incomplete. This table holds hundreds of thousands of clones, 25% to 35% found once. The CDR3 length is 15 residues. V was cut by 0 bases and J by 2 bases, with 11 bases left in between. Germline V gives CDR1 SGDLS, CDR2 YYNGEE. This clonotype was sampled from a man younger than 35 in good health. The sequencing sample was made of naive CD4+ T cells from blood. V and J are TRBV9 and TRBJ1-2; D possibly corresponds to TRBD1 (5 bases). The CDR3 region has the DNA TGTGCCAGCAGCGTAGGAGGGACTTCGAACTATGGCTACACCTTC. Encoded protein: CASSVGGTSNYGYTF.